These 5 T cell receptor beta chains were all obtained from the same sample, sequenced in a study of blood T cell repertoires in COVID-19. Libraries were prepared by immunoSEQ multiplex PCR; TCRdb keeps only in-frame clonotypes and omits some of them. The sample shows 150,000 to 200,000 clones, 88% of them seen only once. Input material: peripheral blood. Receptors were obtained from a human donor in a cohort sampled during active COVID-19.

The chain is built from TRBV29-1 and TRBJ2-7; 8 bases are a match to TRBD1. CDR3 length: 12 amino acids. Germline assignment: CDR1 SQVTM and CDR2 ANQGSEA. The J segment lost 4 bases and the V segment lost 5 bases, leaving 4 bases of the junction unmatched. CDR3 in amino acids: CSVSQGAYEQYF. The CDR3 DNA reads TGCAGCGTTTCGCAGGGGGCGTACGAGCAGTACTTC.

Concerning this clone: Other DNA sequences in the sample encode the same CDR3. The rearrangement links TRBV2 to TRBJ1-5, with D possibly TRBD1 on 5 matching bases. CDR1 is SNHLY and CDR2 is FYNNEI in the germline V gene. V lost 7 bases, J lost 0 bases, and 13 bases lay in between. The CDR3 has 15 residues. The CDR3 DNA reads TGTGCCAGCAAGGAAGGGGCCTATAGCAATCAGCCCCAGCATTTT. This gives the protein CASKEGAYSNQPQHF.

The chain joins TRBV28 to TRBJ1-5, with D uncertain. This CDR3 has 12 residues. The germline V and J ends were trimmed by 7 bases and 9 bases, with 13 bases remaining between them. Germline assignment: CDR1 MDHEN and CDR2 SYDVKM. DNA for the CDR3: TGTGCCAGCACTACCCCAGGTTCGCCCCAGCATTTT. This encodes CASTTPGSPQHF.

This clone was recorded only once. The chain carries TRBV2 and TRBJ2-7; 8 bases fit TRBD1. The CDR3 sequence is 13 residues long. Germline V gene lookup returns CDR1 SNHLY and CDR2 FYNNEI. V gave up 4 bases and J gave up 5 bases; unmatched junction bases: 4. CDR3 sequence: CASSGGQVHEQYF. The CDR3 nucleotides read TGTGCCAGCAGTGGGGGACAGGTCCACGAGCAGTACTTC. The variable domain in full, completed from reference TRBV2 and TRBJ2-7, reads EPEVTQTPSHQVTQMGQEVILRCVPISNHLYFYWYRQILGQKVEFLVSFYNNEISEKSEIFDDQFSVERPDGSNFTLKIRSTKLEDSAMYFCASSGGQVHEQYFGPGTRLTVT.

J is TRBJ1-2 and V is TRBV9, with D possibly matching TRBD1 (5 bases). V was cut by 0 bases and J by 2 bases, with 8 bases left in between. The CDR3 spans 14 residues. Germline V CDR1 and CDR2: SGDLS, YYNGEE. The CDR3 sequence is CASSVGTGNYGYTF. CDR3 coding DNA: TGTGCCAGCAGCGTAGGAACAGGAAACTATGGCTACACCTTC. The full variable domain, with the rest looked up from reference TRBV9 and TRBJ1-2, is DSGVTQTPKHLITATGQRVTLRCSPRSGDLSVYWYQQSLDQGLQFLIQYYNGEERAKGNILERFSAQQFPDLHSELNLSSLELGDSALYFCASSVGTGNYGYTFGSGTRLTVV.